One and the same sample provided the 4 T cell receptor beta chains below, sequenced in a study of cytomegalovirus exposure and HLA in healthy donors (TCRdb year 2017). Library method: the immunoSEQ multiplex PCR assay. For the multiplex PCR, a mixture combining 60 forward primers for TCR Vbeta segments and 13 reverse primers for TCR Jbeta segments was used. What TCRdb holds here is the immuneACCESS table cut down to in-frame rearrangements. Part of the clones is not present; checked against another copy, under half of the missing clones reflect an unresolved V gene, and the others are unexplained. Present in this sample are 140,000 to 150,000 clones, around 90% of which were seen just once. Around 0.54% of the sample belongs to the ten largest clones. The material sequenced was PBMCs. The receptor source for this set is a woman in her thirties or forties in good health and CMV-seronegative.

The CDR3: CAISGTTSSYGYTF. In DNA form, the CDR3 reads TGTGCCATCAGCGGGACAACCTCATCCTATGGCTACACCTTC. The chain is built from TRBV10-3 and TRBJ1-2; tentatively, D is TRBD1 (6 bases). V was shortened by 6 bases and J by 4 bases, with 15 bases between the two germline ends. Germline loops: CDR1 ENHRY, CDR2 SYGVKD. CDR3 length: 14 residues.

The rearrangement uses TRBV7-8 and TRBJ2-1; TRBD1 matches 9 bases. Germline CDR1 and CDR2: SGHVS and FQNEAQ. The CDR3 has 14 residues. The J segment lost 6 bases and the V segment lost 3 bases, leaving 3 bases of the junction unmatched. The CDR3 DNA follows: TGTGCCAGCAGCTTCCGGGACAGGGTCAATGAGCAGTTCTTC. Residues: CASSFRDRVNEQFF.

The chain links TRBV30 to TRBJ2-7, with 9 bases identical to TRBD2. J lost 4 bases, V lost 4 bases, and 8 bases had no gene match. The length of the CDR3 is 14 residues. Germline V gene data show CDR1 as GTSNPN and CDR2 as SVGIG (reference sequence). In DNA, the CDR3 is TGTGCCTGGACTCAAGCGGGAGGTGGTTACGAGCAGTACTTC. Residues: CAWTQAGGGYEQYF.

The chain is built from TRBV6-5 and TRBJ2-7, with 7 bases aligning to TRBD2. The germline gives CDR1 MNHEY, CDR2 SVGAGI. With 7 bases clipped from V and 0 bases from J, the junction kept 9 bases outside the gene matches. The length of the CDR3 is 15 residues. The CDR3 coding sequence is TGTGCCAGCATACTGGGGGGGTCGAGCTCCTACGAGCAGTACTTC. It is translated as CASILGGSSSYEQYF.